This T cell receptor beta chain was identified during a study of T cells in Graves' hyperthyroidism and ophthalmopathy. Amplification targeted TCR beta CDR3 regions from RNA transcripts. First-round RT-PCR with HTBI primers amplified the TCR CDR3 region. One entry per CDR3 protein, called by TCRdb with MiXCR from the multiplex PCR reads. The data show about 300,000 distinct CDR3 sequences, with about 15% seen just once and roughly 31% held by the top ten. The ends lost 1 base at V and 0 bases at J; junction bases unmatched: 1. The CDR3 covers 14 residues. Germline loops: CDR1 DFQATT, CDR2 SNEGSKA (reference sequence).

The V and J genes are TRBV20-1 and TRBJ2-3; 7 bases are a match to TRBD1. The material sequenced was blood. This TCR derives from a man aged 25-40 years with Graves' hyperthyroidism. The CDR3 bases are TGCAGTGCTAGAGGGGACAGAAGCACAGATACGCAGTATTTT. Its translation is CSARGDRSTDTQYF.